These 10 T cell receptor beta chains came from one sample sequenced in a study of blood T cells in healthy people across ages. A J-beta primer mix and a sample-barcoded 5' primer were used in a second PCR of roughly 6 to 11 cycles. TCRdb fed the 5' RACE reads into MiXCR, producing one record per CDR3 protein. The sample yields approximately 1.5 million distinct CDR3 sequences, approximately 43% seen once. Sequenced sample: blood. The receptor source for this set is a young woman in good health.

The CDR3 bases are TGTGCCAGCAGCTGGGGACCAGGGGGTAGCACTGAAGCTTTCTTT. It encodes CASSWGPGGSTEAFF. V gene TRBV5-6 combines with J gene TRBJ1-1; 7 bases are shared with TRBD1. Germline V gene data show CDR1 as SGHDT and CDR2 as YYEEEE. The CDR3 is 15 amino acids. Unmatched junction bases numbered 9, after V lost 3 bases and J lost 4 bases. Based on the CDR3 plus reference TRBV5-6 and TRBJ1-1, the full variable domain is DAGVTQSPTHLIKTRGQQVTLRCSPKSGHDTVSWYQQALGQGPQFIFQYYEEEERQRGNFPDRFSGHQFPNYSSELNVNALLLGDSALYLCASSWGPGGSTEAFFGQGTRLTVV.

The genes are TRBV10-3 and TRBJ2-6, with no clear D. Germline CDR1 and CDR2: ENHRY and SYGVKD. The CDR3 consists of 15 residues. The germline V and J ends were trimmed by 4 bases and 0 bases, with 7 bases remaining between them. This chain's CDR3 is CAISGGSSGANVLTF. For the CDR3, the DNA is TGTGCCATCAGTGGGGGTAGCTCTGGGGCCAACGTCCTGACTTTC.

This clonotype has just a few counts. The rearrangement links TRBV10-3 to TRBJ1-5, with unresolved D. The CDR3 contains 14 residues. V was cut by 2 bases and J by 3 bases, with 8 bases left in between. Germline V gives CDR1 ENHRY, CDR2 SYGVKD. CDR3 sequence: CAISESIDNQPQHF. The CDR3 coding sequence is TGTGCCATCAGTGAGAGTATAGACAATCAGCCCCAGCATTTT.

The rearrangement joins TRBV25-1 to TRBJ2-1; TRBD2 matches 8 bases. The germline gives CDR1 MGHDK, CDR2 SYGVNS. There are 18 residues in the CDR3. V lost 1 base and J lost 2; bases outside the gene matches: 10. The CDR3 spells CASSEFGGLAETYNEQFF. The CDR3 DNA follows: TGTGCCAGCAGTGAATTCGGCGGACTAGCCGAGACCTACAATGAGCAGTTCTTC.

The rearrangement joins TRBV7-2 to TRBJ2-2; D may correspond to TRBD1 or TRBD2 (5 bases each). The CDR3 consists of 14 residues. Per the germline V gene, CDR1 is SGHTA and CDR2 is FQGNSA. V gave up 3 bases and J gave up 6 bases, with 11 bases separating them. CDR3 protein: CASSLRPGPGELFF. The CDR3 nucleotides are TGTGCCAGCAGCTTGCGTCCGGGACCCGGGGAGCTGTTTTTT.

This rearrangement joins TRBV4-2 to TRBJ2-1, with a weak D call TRBD2 (5 bases). From germline, CDR1 is LGHNA and CDR2 YNFKEQ. Trimming stripped 0 bases from V and 9 bases from J, with 12 bases between. The CDR3 runs 14 residues. CDR3 region: CASSQDFGSSEQFF. CDR3 coding DNA: TGTGCCAGCAGCCAAGATTTTGGGAGCAGTGAGCAGTTCTTC.

The sample holds a few counts of this clonotype. The chain is built from TRBV7-9 and TRBJ1-1; a weak D match, TRBD1 (5 bases). The CDR3 covers 14 residues. CDR1 and CDR2 from the germline V gene are SEHNR and FQNEAQ (reference sequence). V lost 5 bases, J lost 0 bases, and 10 bases lay in between. The CDR3 DNA reads TGTGCCAGCAGCCCCCAGACAGTGAACACTGAAGCTTTCTTT. Residues: CASSPQTVNTEAFF.

About this clonotype: One end of the junction fails to match germline, which may point to a read error. This chain connects TRBV27 to TRBJ2-3; 9 bases map to TRBD2. The length of the CDR3 is 16 residues. CDR1 and CDR2 (germline): MNHEY, SMNVEV (reference sequence). DNA for the CDR3: TGTGCCAACAGTCGCAGGGTAGCGGGGGGCACAGATACGCAGTATTTT. Its translation is CANSRRVAGGTDTQYF.

This rearrangement joins TRBV11-2 to TRBJ2-5; D unresolved. Germline V CDR1 and CDR2: SGHAT, FQNNGV. V was clipped by 5 bases and J by 11 bases, with 27 bases between them. The CDR3 extends over 16 amino acids. The CDR3 loop is CASSTSLDRPYNEQYF. CDR3 sequence (DNA): TGTGCCAGCAGCACCTCCCTAGATCGCCCCTACAATGAGCAGTACTTC.

Turning to this clonotype: A read error may explain this, as a much larger clone is one base away. V is TRBV7-9 and J is TRBJ2-7; 7 bases fit TRBD2. The J call may be in error: the DNA end matches TRBJ2-5 better. This CDR3 is built from 13 residues. Germline V gives CDR1 SEHNR, CDR2 FQNEAQ (reference sequence). The CDR3 nucleotides are TGTGCCAGCAGCTTAAGCGGGGAAGGGACCCAGTACTTC. It encodes CASSLSGEGTQYF.